A selection of T cell receptor beta chains follows, all from one sample in a study of blood T cell repertoires in COVID-19. Clones were sequenced by immunoSEQ multiplex PCR, and TCRdb holds only the in-frame ones, with some missing. The sample lists 100,000 to 150,000 clones, 80% to 90% seen once, with 18% in the top ten. The sample was peripheral blood. The receptors originated from a man aged 50-59 years with active or convalescent COVID-19. Both conserved end residues are part of each CDR3. A D gene is named only where the DNA matches it firmly. Part of the rows lack a size; the others show once, few, many or a class for expanded clones.

v_gene	len	d_gene	j_gene	abundance	CDR3aa	CDR3nt
TRBV10-2	18	TRBD2	TRBJ2-1	NA	CASSGGETRTSGRNEQFF	TGCGCCAGCAGTGGGGGAGAGACCCGGACTAGCGGGAGAAATGAGCAGTTCTTC
TRBV19	18	TRBD2	TRBJ2-3	NA	CASSITVVGTSGRDTQYF	TGTGCCAGTAGTATAACGGTGGTTGGGACTAGCGGGCGAGATACGCAGTATTTT
TRBV2	11	NA	TRBJ2-7	NA	CASMSAYEQYF	TGTGCCAGCATGTCGGCCTACGAGCAGTACTTC
TRBV5-6	14	NA	TRBJ2-5	NA	CASSSTPREGTQYF	TGTGCCAGCAGCTCTACCCCAAGAGAGGGGACCCAGTACTTC
TRBV5-1	12	NA	TRBJ1-2	NA	CASSLGGDGYTF	TGCGCCAGCAGCTTGGGCGGGGACGGCTACACCTTC
TRBV6-5	16	TRBD1	TRBJ1-1	NA	CASSYVGQGARTEAFF	TGTGCCAGCAGTTACGTAGGACAGGGGGCGCGCACTGAAGCTTTCTTT
TRBV7-2	16	NA	TRBJ2-4	NA	CASSLVPGMAKNIQYF	TGTGCCAGCAGCTTAGTTCCAGGGATGGCCAAAAACATTCAGTACTTC
TRBV19	15	TRBD1	TRBJ2-7	NA	CASSTATGASYEQYF	TGTGCCAGTAGTACCGCGACAGGGGCATCCTACGAGCAGTACTTC
TRBV5-4	15	TRBD2	TRBJ2-7	NA	CASSLRGLAIHEQYF	TGTGCCAGCAGCTTGCGCGGACTAGCGATACACGAGCAGTACTTC
TRBV28	16	TRBD2	TRBJ2-7	few	CASSLTGSGKGREQYF	TGTGCCAGCAGTTTAACCGGGAGCGGGAAGGGTCGCGAGCAGTACTTC
TRBV6-6	14	NA	TRBJ1-5	NA	CASIRGGNNQPQHF	TGTGCCAGCATCAGGGGAGGGAACAATCAGCCCCAGCATTTT
TRBV25-1	11	TRBD1	TRBJ2-3	NA	CASSEWDRVSW	TGTGCCAGCAGTGAATGGGACAGGGTTTCGTGG
TRBV7-2	14	TRBD2	TRBJ2-1	NA	CASSLPAGGNEQFF	TGTGCCAGCAGCTTACCAGCGGGGGGCAATGAGCAGTTCTTC
TRBV6-5	14	TRBD1	TRBJ2-1	NA	CASRLDRGLYEQFF	TGTGCCAGCAGACTTGACAGGGGGCTCTATGAGCAGTTCTTC
TRBV18	13	NA	TRBJ2-7	once	CASSRSGSYEQYF	TGTGCCAGCTCCCGATCGGGCTCCTACGAGCAGTACTTC
TRBV7-8	15	TRBD2	TRBJ2-1	few	CASSLNGRPYNEQFF	TGTGCCAGCAGCTTAAACGGGAGGCCCTACAATGAGCAGTTCTTC
TRBV13	15	NA	TRBJ1-4	NA	CASRSAPLGDEKLFF	TGTGCCAGCCGGTCAGCCCCCCTAGGGGATGAAAAACTGTTTTTT
TRBV12-5	16	TRBD1	TRBJ2-5	NA	CASASDRGAIQETQYF	TGTGCTAGTGCCTCAGACAGGGGGGCAATCCAAGAGACCCAGTACTTC
TRBV5-6	18	TRBD1	TRBJ1-6	NA	CASSLSFPGTGYNSPLHF	TGTGCCAGCAGCTTGTCGTTCCCCGGGACAGGATATAATTCACCCCTCCACTTT
TRBV30	16	TRBD1	TRBJ1-5	NA	CAWSRLGQGSNQPQHF	TGTGCCTGGAGTCGCCTTGGACAGGGGAGCAATCAGCCCCAGCATTTT
TRBV15	13	NA	TRBJ2-1	NA	CATSRVDSNEQFF	TGTGCCACCAGCAGAGTGGACTCGAATGAGCAGTTCTTC
TRBV28	13	NA	TRBJ2-2	NA	CASSFVSFGELFF	TGTGCCAGCAGTTTTGTTAGTTTCGGGGAGCTGTTTTTT
TRBV2	13	NA	TRBJ1-5	once	CASSGGGYQPQHF	TGTGCCAGCAGTGGAGGAGGTTATCAGCCCCAGCATTTT
TRBV5-1	14	TRBD2	TRBJ2-1	NA	CASKAGGPRNEQFF	TGCGCCAGCAAGGCGGGAGGGCCTAGGAATGAGCAGTTCTTC
TRBV11-2	16	NA	TRBJ2-5	NA	CASSLGIGAGRETQYF	TGTGCCAGCAGCTTAGGAATCGGGGCGGGGAGAGAGACCCAGTACTTC
TRBV9	15	TRBD2	TRBJ2-3	NA	CASSSRAGVTDTQYF	TGTGCCAGCAGCTCCCGAGCGGGAGTCACAGATACGCAGTATTTT
TRBV19	16	TRBD1	TRBJ1-1	NA	CASSKGQGLGNTEAFF	TGTGCCAGTAGCAAGGGACAGGGCTTGGGGAACACTGAAGCTTTCTTT
TRBV27	15	NA	TRBJ1-5	NA	CASSLSGGDHMPQHF	TGTGCCAGCAGTTTATCCGGCGGAGATCATATGCCCCAGCATTTT
TRBV4-3	15	NA	TRBJ2-2	once	CASSQVAGKTGELFF	TGCGCCAGCAGCCAAGTAGCAGGGAAGACCGGGGAGCTGTTTTTT
TRBV9	18	TRBD1	TRBJ2-5	NA	CASSVEATGANSKETQYF	TGTGCCAGCAGCGTAGAAGCGACAGGGGCTAATTCAAAAGAGACCCAGTACTTC
TRBV5-5	13	NA	TRBJ2-5	NA	CASSFQGQETQYF	TGTGCCAGCAGCTTCCAGGGCCAAGAGACCCAGTACTTC
TRBV10-1	14	NA	TRBJ2-5	NA	CASSESRFGETQYF	TGCGCCAGCAGTGAGTCACGGTTTGGAGAGACCCAGTACTTC
TRBV30	15	TRBD1	TRBJ1-6	NA	CAWSVGTGNNSPLHF	TGTGCCTGGAGTGTCGGGACAGGGAACAATTCACCCCTCCACTTT
TRBV29-1	13	TRBD1	TRBJ2-7	NA	CSVVADRAYEQYF	TGCAGCGTTGTCGCGGACAGGGCCTACGAGCAGTACTTC
TRBV6-6	14	TRBD1	TRBJ2-7	NA	CASSWGTGGFEQYF	TGTGCCAGCAGTTGGGGGACAGGGGGCTTCGAGCAGTACTTC
TRBV29-1	13	TRBD1	TRBJ1-5	NA	CSVETGGNQPQHF	TGCAGCGTGGAGACAGGGGGCAATCAGCCCCAGCATTTT
TRBV27	16	NA	TRBJ2-1	NA	CASSALTGLTYNEQFF	TGTGCCAGCAGTGCGTTGACAGGATTGACCTACAATGAGCAGTTCTTC
TRBV19	17	TRBD2	TRBJ2-2	NA	CASSIKTSGSNTGELFF	TGTGCCAGTAGTATTAAGACTAGCGGGTCGAACACCGGGGAGCTGTTTTTT
TRBV15	13	NA	TRBJ2-1	NA	CATSIVREDEQFF	TGTGCCACCAGCATTGTCAGGGAGGATGAGCAGTTCTTC
TRBV9	14	NA	TRBJ1-3	NA	CASSKLSSGNTIYF	TGTGCCAGCAGCAAATTGAGCTCTGGAAACACCATATATTTT
TRBV29-1	12	NA	TRBJ2-1	NA	CSANTAYNEQFF	TGCAGCGCCAACACCGCCTACAATGAGCAGTTCTTC